This T cell receptor (beta chain) was recovered during a study of blood T cells in healthy people across ages. Study observations and caveats: Higher diversity, along with more naive CD4+ cells, distinguished long-lived donors from aged donors. Age showed a roughly linear inverse relationship with TCR beta diversity per million T cells.

A second PCR, run for roughly 7 to 11 cycles, used a sample-barcoded 5' primer plus a J-beta primer mix. All cDNA molecules were each tagged by a template-switch adaptor with 12 random nucleotides. MiXCR was run by TCRdb on the 5' RACE reads, yielding one entry per CDR3 protein. Of about 570,000 distinct CDR3 sequences in the sample, 27% were seen once. A remark on this clonotype: The antigen remains unidentified.

J was trimmed by 5 bases and V by 6 bases; bases with no gene match: 7. The CDR3 runs 15 residues. CDR1 is MNHEY and CDR2 is SVGEGT in the germline V gene. The source of this sequence is a woman in her seventies in good health. This chain joins TRBV6-2 or TRBV6-3 and TRBJ1-5, with 10 bases fitting TRBD1. Sequencing was done on a sample of blood. CDR3 in amino acids: CASRDGQGGHQPQHF. The CDR3 bases are TGTGCCAGCAGGGACGGACAGGGGGGACATCAGCCCCAGCATTTT.